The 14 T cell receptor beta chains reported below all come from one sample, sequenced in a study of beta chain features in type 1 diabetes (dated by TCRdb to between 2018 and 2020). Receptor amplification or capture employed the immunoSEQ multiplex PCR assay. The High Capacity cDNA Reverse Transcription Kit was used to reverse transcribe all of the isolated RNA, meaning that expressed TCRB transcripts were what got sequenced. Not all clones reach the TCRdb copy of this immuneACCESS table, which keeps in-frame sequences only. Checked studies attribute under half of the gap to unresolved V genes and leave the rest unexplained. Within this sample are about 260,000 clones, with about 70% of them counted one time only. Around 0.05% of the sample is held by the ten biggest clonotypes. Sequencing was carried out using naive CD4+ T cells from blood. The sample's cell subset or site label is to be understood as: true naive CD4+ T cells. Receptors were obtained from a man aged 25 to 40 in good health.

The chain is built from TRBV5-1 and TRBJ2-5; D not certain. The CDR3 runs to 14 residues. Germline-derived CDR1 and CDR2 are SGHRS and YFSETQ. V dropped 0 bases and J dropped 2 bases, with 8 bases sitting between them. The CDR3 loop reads CASSLGFGQETQYF. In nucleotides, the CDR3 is TGCGCCAGCAGCTTGGGTTTCGGTCAAGAGACCCAGTACTTC.

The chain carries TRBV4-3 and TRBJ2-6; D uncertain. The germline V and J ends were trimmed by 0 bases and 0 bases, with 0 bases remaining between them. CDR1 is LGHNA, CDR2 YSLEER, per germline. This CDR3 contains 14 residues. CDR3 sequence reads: CASSQDSGANVLTF. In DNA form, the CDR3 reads TGCGCCAGCAGCCAAGACTCTGGGGCCAACGTCCTGACTTTC.

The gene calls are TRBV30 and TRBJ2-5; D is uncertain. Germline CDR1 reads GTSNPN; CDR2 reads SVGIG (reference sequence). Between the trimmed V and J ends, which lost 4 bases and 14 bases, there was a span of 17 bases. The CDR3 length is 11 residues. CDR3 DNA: TGTGCCTGGAATCGCCCCGATGGGGTATACTTC. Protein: CAWNRPDGVYF.

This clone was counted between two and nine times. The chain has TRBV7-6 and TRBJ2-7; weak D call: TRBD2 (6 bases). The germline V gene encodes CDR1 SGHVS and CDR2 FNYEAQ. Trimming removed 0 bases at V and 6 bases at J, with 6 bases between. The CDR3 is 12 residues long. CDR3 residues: CASSLAEGEQYF. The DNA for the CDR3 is TGTGCCAGCAGCTTAGCGGAGGGCGAGCAGTACTTC.

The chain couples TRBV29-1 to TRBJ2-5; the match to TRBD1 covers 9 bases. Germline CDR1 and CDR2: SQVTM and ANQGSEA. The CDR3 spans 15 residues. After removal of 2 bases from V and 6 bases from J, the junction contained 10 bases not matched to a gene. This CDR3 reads CSVESPGQGRQTQYF. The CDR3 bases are TGCAGCGTTGAAAGCCCTGGACAGGGGAGGCAGACCCAGTACTTC.

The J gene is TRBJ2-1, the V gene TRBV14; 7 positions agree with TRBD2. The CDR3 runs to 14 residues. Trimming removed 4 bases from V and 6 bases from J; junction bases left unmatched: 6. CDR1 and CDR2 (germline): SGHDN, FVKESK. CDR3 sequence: CASSRGGSSNEQFF. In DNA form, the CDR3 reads TGTGCCAGCAGCCGTGGCGGGAGTAGCAATGAGCAGTTCTTC.

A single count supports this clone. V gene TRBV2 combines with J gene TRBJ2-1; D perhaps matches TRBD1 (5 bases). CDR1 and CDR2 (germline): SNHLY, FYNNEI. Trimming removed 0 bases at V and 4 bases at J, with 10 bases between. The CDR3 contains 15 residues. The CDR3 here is CASSEAGRDYNEQFF. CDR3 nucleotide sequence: TGTGCCAGCAGTGAAGCGGGCAGGGATTACAATGAGCAGTTCTTC.

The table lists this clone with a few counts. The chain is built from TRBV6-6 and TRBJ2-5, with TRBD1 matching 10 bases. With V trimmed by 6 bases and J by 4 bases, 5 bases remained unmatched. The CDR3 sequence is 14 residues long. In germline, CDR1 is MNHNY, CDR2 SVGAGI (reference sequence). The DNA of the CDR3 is TGTGCCAGCAGCAAGGGACAGGGGTCAGAGACCCAGTACTTC. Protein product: CASSKGQGSETQYF.

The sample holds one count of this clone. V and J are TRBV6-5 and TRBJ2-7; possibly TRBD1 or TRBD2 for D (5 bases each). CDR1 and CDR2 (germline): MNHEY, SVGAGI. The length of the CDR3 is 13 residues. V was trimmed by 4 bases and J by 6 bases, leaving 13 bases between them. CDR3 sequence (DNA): TGTGCCAGCAGTTCGCTGCAGGGAGCCGAGCAGTACTTC. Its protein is CASSSLQGAEQYF.

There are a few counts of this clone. CDR3 coding DNA: TGTGCCAGCAGTTACTCCCTTTACGAGCAGTACTTC. Its protein is CASSYSLYEQYF. This chain uses TRBV6-6 with TRBJ2-7; no clear D. The ends were cut back, 0 bases at V and 4 bases at J, with 4 bases in the middle. This CDR3 contains 12 residues. Looked up from germline, CDR1 is MNHNY and CDR2 is SVGAGI (reference sequence).

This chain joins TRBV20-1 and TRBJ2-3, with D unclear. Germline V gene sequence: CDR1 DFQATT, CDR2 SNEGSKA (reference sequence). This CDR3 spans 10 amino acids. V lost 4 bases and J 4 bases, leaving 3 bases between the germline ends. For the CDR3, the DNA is TGCAGTGCTATTCCAGATACGCAGTATTTT. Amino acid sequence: CSAIPDTQYF.

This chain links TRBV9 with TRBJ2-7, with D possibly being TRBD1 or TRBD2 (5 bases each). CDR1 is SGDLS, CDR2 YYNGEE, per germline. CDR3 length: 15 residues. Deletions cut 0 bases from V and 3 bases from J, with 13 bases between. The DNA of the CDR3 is TGTGCCAGCAGCGTAGTATCGGGGACCTTCTACGAGCAGTACTTC. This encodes CASSVVSGTFYEQYF.

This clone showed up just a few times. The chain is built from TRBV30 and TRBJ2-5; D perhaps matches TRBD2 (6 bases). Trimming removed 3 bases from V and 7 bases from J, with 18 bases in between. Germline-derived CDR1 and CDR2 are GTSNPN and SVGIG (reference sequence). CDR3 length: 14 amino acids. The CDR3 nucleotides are TGTGCCTGGAGCGCCCCGAGCGGGTTCGGGACCCAGTACTTC. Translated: CAWSAPSGFGTQYF.

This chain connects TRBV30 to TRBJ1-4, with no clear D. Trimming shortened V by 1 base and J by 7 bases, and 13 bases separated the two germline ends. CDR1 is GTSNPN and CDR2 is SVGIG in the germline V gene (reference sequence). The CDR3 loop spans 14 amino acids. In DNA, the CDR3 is TGTGCCTGGAGTGAAGGCAGTAAACTTGAAAAACTGTTTTTT. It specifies CAWSEGSKLEKLFF. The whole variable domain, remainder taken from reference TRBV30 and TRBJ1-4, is SQTIHQWPATLVQPVGSPLSLECTVEGTSNPNLYWYRQAAGRGLQLLFYSVGIGQISSEVPQNLSASRPQDRQFILSSKKLLLSDSGFYLCAWSEGSKLEKLFFGSGTQLSVL.